At least ten counts were recorded for the clone carrying this T cell receptor beta chain. TCRdb fed the 5' RACE reads into MiXCR, producing one record per CDR3 protein. This table has around 30,000 distinct CDR3 sequences, around 6% appearing once. This sample is part of a study of early T cells in non-severe SARS-CoV-2 infection. Study as a whole: Chains stayed unpaired after sequencing of bulk RNA from unsorted whole blood.

The receptor comes from an adult who was a healthcare worker with PCR-confirmed SARS-CoV-2 infection or an uninfected control (not recorded which). Input material: whole blood.

DNA for the CDR3: TGTGCCAGCAGTTCACCCCGGGGGAGCGGGAGGATACCATTAACCTCCTACGAGCAGTACTTC. Amino acid sequence: CASSSPRGSGRIPLTSYEQYF. This chain links TRBV28 with TRBJ2-7; 9 bases are shared with TRBD2. Germline trimming cut 4 bases from V and 0 bases from J; bases unmatched to any gene: 22. Germline CDR1 is MDHEN and CDR2 is SYDVKM. This CDR3 has 21 amino acids.